This T cell receptor beta chain was recovered during a study of shared clonotypes between healthy human individuals (dated by TCRdb to the early 2020s). Broadly, across the study: Three men and a couple of women, aged 18 to 49 years, made up the cohort. For each donor, CD4 naive and CD4 memory were each given three plates, CD8 naive was given two plates, and CD8 memory was given one plate. The study deeply sequenced blood TCR repertoires of five healthy adults to estimate repertoire size and the extent of clonotype sharing between individuals. To increase sequencing depth and limit assay-specific biases, TCR repertoire library preparation and sequencing were carried out by different laboratories using diverse techniques. Per donor, leukapheresis produced somewhere between about 0.85 and 8.9 billion PBMCs. Study-wide findings and limitations: Naive subsets generally had larger estimated clonotype richness than memory subsets. When a handful of donors were compared, the shared fraction of clonotypes was about 5% for naive CD4, 3.5% to 4% for naive CD8, 2% to 2.5% for memory CD4, and approximately 0.4% for memory CD8. Even with the large sequencing depth, rarefaction of the sorted-subset datasets indicated that sequencing was incomplete. The genetic and exposure-history diversity represented was limited by the small number of donors. Higher generation probabilities were observed for clonotypes shared by all four sorted-subset donors than for non-shared clonotypes. Based on pairwise subsampling, the degree of clonotype sharing among donors was expected to be affected by sequencing depth. Sampling was restricted to blood, and TCR repertoires in tissues likely differ from the TCR repertoires found in blood.

For this chain, trimming is 1 base at the V end and 5 bases at the J end, and the number of junction bases without a gene match is 4. CDR1 and CDR2, looked up from the germline V gene (reference sequence), are GTSNPN and SVGIG. Its CDR3 holds 14 amino acids, cysteine through phenylalanine. Only CDR3 DNA remains: 42 bases, in frame from the first base. On this clone: Its antigen is still unknown. No base qualities exist here, and no much larger clone lies one base off it.

Using the deep immunoSEQ assay, multiplex PCR amplified TCR CDR3 regions from genomic DNA. For each cell subset, the extracted genomic DNA was distributed evenly across all wells of several immunoSEQ 96-well plates, and each plate served as one replicate. For sorted subsets, approximately 190 ng genomic DNA, equal to 30,000 to 35,000 T cell genomes, was loaded into each replicate PCR. The purified libraries were quantified using a Qubit 3.0 fluorometer, sized with a Bioanalyzer 2100, and then quantified again using the KAPA Library Quantification kit. Every immunoSEQ 96-well plate was sequenced on a separate single-read 150-cycle Illumina NextSeq 550 flow cell. Turning to the authors' computational methods: Because the immunoSEQ output held only junctional sequences and lacked quality scores, the filtering could not match the filtering applied to full-length reads. To assign V/J genes and CDR3, sequences were annotated against IMGT germline references using PyIR, a Python wrapper for IgBLAST v1.9. Reads with weak V/J assignments (E-value above 1e-6), missing CDR3, stop codons, out-of-frame junctions, or ambiguous translated residues were removed. A V3J clonotype was defined by an identical inferred V gene, J gene, and CDR3 amino acid sequence. Percentage overlap between repertoires was calculated by dividing the number of shared unique clonotypes by the size of the smaller repertoire. Repertoire richness was assessed with RTK rarefaction, the Chao1 estimator, and Recon v2.1 estimates of unobserved clonotypes. For all TCRbeta clonotypes obtained by the gDNA method from a few donors, generation probabilities were computed with OLGA. What TCRdb holds here is the immuneACCESS table cut down to in-frame rearrangements. Part of the clones is not present; checked against another copy, under half of the missing clones reflect an unresolved V gene, and the others are unexplained. For V, J and clone size, that table is used; D and trimming come from the DNA. In this sample the table shows 550,000 to 850,000 clones, 55% to 75% of which occur a single time. The ten top clones hold approximately 2% of the sample.

The donors were healthy, HIV-negative adults with no recently reported acute infections or vaccinations. Only Caucasian adults living in Nashville, Tennessee, USA were represented among the donors. CD4+ T cells were enriched by magnetic negative selection, after which naive cells were positively selected on CD45RA and the negative fraction was taken as the memory subset. Blood was collected by leukapheresis, and PBMCs were isolated by Ficoll-Histopaque density gradient centrifugation and then cryopreserved in liquid nitrogen vapor phase. Analytical flow cytometry was used to check the purity and quantity of each magnetically sorted T cell population. Genomic DNA was isolated from each sorted fraction and quantified by UV absorbance on a Nanodrop 2000c.

The sample taken for sequencing was memory CD4+ T cells sorted from blood. This sample's cell subset or site label indicates: CD45RA-negative fraction. The sequence was collected from a woman between 25 and 40 years old in good health. The receptor chain draws on TRBV30 and TRBJ1-1; TRBD1 agrees with 10 junctional bases. The DNA sequence reads TGTGCCTGGAGTGCGACAGGGGGCATGACTGAAGCTTTCTTT. Translation gives CAWSATGGMTEAFF.